Sequencing of this T cell receptor beta chain was carried out in a study of OX40 agonist ivuxolimab in advanced cancers. The CDR3 has 14 amino acids. Germline CDR1 reads SGHNT; CDR2 reads YYREEE (reference sequence). After removal of 3 bases from V and 11 bases from J, the junction contained 9 bases not matched to a gene. Libraries were prepared by immunoSEQ multiplex PCR; TCRdb keeps only in-frame clonotypes and omits some of them. The table has some 50,000 clones, 75% to 90% seen once. The receptor was isolated from an adult with an advanced solid tumor such as melanoma, head and neck, liver or kidney cancer. This sequence joins TRBV5-4 and TRBJ1-4, with 8 bases lining up with TRBD1. The material was CD4+ or CD8+ T cells sorted from blood, obtained in a trial of the OX40 agonist ivuxolimab. The CDR3 here is CASSSAGQGDKLFF. For the CDR3, the DNA is TGTGCCAGCAGCTCGGCCGGACAGGGAGACAAACTGTTTTTT.